This T cell receptor (beta chain) was profiled in a study of blood T cell repertoires in COVID-19. Across the study: COVID-19 samples, acute and convalescent, were from the United States, Italy and Spain.

This CDR3 is 15 amino acids long. Per germline, CDR1 SGHRS and CDR2 YFSETQ. V shed 4 bases and J shed 6 bases, with 19 bases lying between them. Sequencing was performed with immunoSEQ multiplex PCR; in TCRdb, only in-frame clones are kept and a portion is missing. This table holds some 300,000 clones, 86% found once. The source is a woman in her seventies with COVID-19, enrolled during active disease. The sequencing input was peripheral blood. This chain joins TRBV5-1 and TRBJ1-2; TRBD1 is a possible D gene (5 bases). CDR3 sequence reads: CASSPFANQGDGYTF. The CDR3 DNA reads TGCGCCAGCAGCCCATTCGCGAATCAAGGGGATGGCTACACCTTC.